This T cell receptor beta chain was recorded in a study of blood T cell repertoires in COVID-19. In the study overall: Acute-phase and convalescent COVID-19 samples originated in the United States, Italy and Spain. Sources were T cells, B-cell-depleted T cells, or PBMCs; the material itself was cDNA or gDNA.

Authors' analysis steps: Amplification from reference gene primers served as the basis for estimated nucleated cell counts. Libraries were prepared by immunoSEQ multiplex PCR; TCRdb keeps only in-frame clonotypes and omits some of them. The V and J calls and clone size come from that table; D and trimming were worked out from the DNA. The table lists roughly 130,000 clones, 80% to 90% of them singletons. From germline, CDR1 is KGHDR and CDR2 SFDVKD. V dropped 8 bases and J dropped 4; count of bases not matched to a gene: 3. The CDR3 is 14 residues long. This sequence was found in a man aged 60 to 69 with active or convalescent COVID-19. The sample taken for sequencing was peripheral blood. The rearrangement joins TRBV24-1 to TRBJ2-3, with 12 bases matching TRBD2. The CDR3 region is CATKLAGGPDTQYF. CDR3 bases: TGTGCCACCAAACTAGCGGGAGGCCCAGATACGCAGTATTTT.